These 32 T cell receptor beta chains originate from one sample sequenced in a study of T cell changes during pregnancy in multiple sclerosis. The table came from immunoSEQ multiplex PCR; TCRdb's copy has only in-frame clones and leaves some out. The sample holds fewer than 90,000 clones, 75% to 95% seen once. Specimen: peripheral blood, collected in the second trimester of pregnancy. The receptors here all came from a female donor with multiple sclerosis, enrolled in a pregnancy study.

This chain links TRBV19 with TRBJ2-7; 7 bases match TRBD1. V trimming: 8 bases; J trimming: 6 bases; junction bases outside the gene matches: 4. Germline V gene lookup returns CDR1 LNHDA and CDR2 SQIVND (reference sequence). CDR3 length equals 11 residues. In DNA form, the CDR3 reads TGTGCCAGTTTAGGGGGCGGCGAGCAGTACTTC. Protein product: CASLGGGEQYF.

The chain has TRBV19 and TRBJ1-4, with a tentative D call TRBD1 (6 bases). With 5 bases removed from V and 8 bases from J, the gap between germline ends came to 12 bases. The germline V gene encodes CDR1 LNHDA and CDR2 SQIVND (reference sequence). This CDR3 is 13 amino acids long. The CDR3 region is CASSPRQGEKLFF. CDR3 nucleotides: TGTGCCAGTAGTCCCCGTCAGGGGGAAAAACTGTTTTTT.

This CDR3 is CASSRGLWGDEQYF. The DNA for the CDR3 is TGTGCCAGCAGCCGAGGCCTTTGGGGCGACGAGCAGTACTTC. The chain uses TRBV7-3 and TRBJ2-7; possibly TRBD1 for D (5 bases). This CDR3 spans 14 amino acids. The V end was cut by 5 bases, the J end by 5 bases, with 16 bases between. Germline V gene lookup returns CDR1 SGHTA and CDR2 FQGTGA. Full variable domain (missing parts from reference TRBV7-3 and TRBJ2-7): GAGVSQTPSNKVTEKGKYVELRCDPISGHTALYWYRQSLGQGPEFLIYFQGTGAADDSGLPNDRFFAVRPEGSVSTLKIQRTERGDSAVYLCASSRGLWGDEQYFGPGTRLTVT.

CDR3 region: CASSTSDTQYF. The DNA for the CDR3 is TGTGCCAGCAGCACATCAGATACGCAGTATTTT. The V call is TRBV7-6, the J call TRBJ2-3; D unresolved. Trimming shortened V by 5 bases and J by 4 bases, and 4 bases separated the two germline ends. The CDR3 loop spans 11 amino acids. The germline gives CDR1 SGHVS, CDR2 FNYEAQ.

The chain recombines TRBV29-1 with TRBJ2-5, with D unresolved. The CDR3 loop spans 11 amino acids. Germline lookup yields CDR1 SQVTM and CDR2 ANQGSEA. Between the trimmed V and J ends, which lost 1 base and 5 bases, there was a span of 5 bases. CDR3 amino acids: CSVEGLETQYF. The CDR3 DNA sequence: TGCAGCGTTGAAGGGCTGGAGACCCAGTACTTC.

CDR3 nucleotide sequence: TGTGCCAGCAGCTTGGCGGGGGGGTTCAATGAGCAGTTCTTC. This translates into CASSLAGGFNEQFF. The V gene is TRBV11-2, the J gene TRBJ2-1; the match to TRBD2 covers 9 bases. The CDR3 sequence is 14 residues long. Germline CDR1 and CDR2: SGHAT and FQNNGV. Germline trimming cut 3 bases from V and 6 bases from J; bases unmatched to any gene: 3.

The rearrangement links TRBV6-1 to TRBJ2-1, with 10 bases aligning to TRBD2. Germline V gene lookup returns CDR1 MNHNS and CDR2 SASEGT. Trimming took 6 bases from V and 4 from J; bases not matched to a gene: 6. The CDR3 totals 15 residues. The CDR3 loop is CASRESGGGYNEQFF. CDR3 bases: TGTGCCAGCAGGGAGAGCGGGGGGGGATACAATGAGCAGTTCTTC.

This sequence joins TRBV7-2 and TRBJ1-1; D might be TRBD1 (5 bases). CDR3 length: 15 amino acids. CDR1 is SGHTA and CDR2 is FQGNSA in the germline V gene. V dropped 1 base and J dropped 8 bases, with 17 bases sitting between them. The CDR3 region is CASSLGGALREEAFF. The CDR3 bases are TGTGCCAGCAGCTTAGGAGGGGCCCTTCGGGAGGAAGCTTTCTTT.

The genes are TRBV10-3 and TRBJ2-4; tentatively, D is TRBD2 (6 bases). Germline values: CDR1 ENHRY, CDR2 SYGVKD. This CDR3 spans 14 amino acids. V dropped 2 bases and J dropped 9 bases, with 14 bases sitting between them. The CDR3 loop reads CAISEAGLAGIQYF. The CDR3 coding sequence is TGTGCCATCAGTGAGGCGGGACTCGCCGGCATTCAGTACTTC.

This chain links TRBV27 with TRBJ2-5; 7 bases align to TRBD2. Per the germline V gene, CDR1 is MNHEY and CDR2 is SMNVEV (reference sequence). The CDR3 totals 16 residues. J was trimmed by 7 bases and V by 3 bases; bases with no gene match: 14. DNA for the CDR3: TGTGCCAGCAGTTTCCAACCCGGACTAGGGGATGGGACCCAGTACTTC. Its translation is CASSFQPGLGDGTQYF.

This chain joins TRBV4-2 and TRBJ2-2; D is unclear. Trimming removed 0 bases at V and 5 bases at J, with 10 bases between. The CDR3 runs to 15 residues. The germline gives CDR1 LGHNA, CDR2 YNFKEQ. CDR3 loop: CASSQESGATGELFF. CDR3 DNA: TGTGCCAGCAGCCAAGAAAGTGGAGCGACCGGGGAGCTGTTTTTT.

This sequence joins TRBV21-1 and TRBJ2-6; whether TRBD1, the table's D call, matches the DNA was not checked. TRBV21-1 corresponds to a pseudogene. This CDR3 region has 19 residues. CDR3 loop: CASSKAAGTGPPGANVLTF. The DNA for the CDR3 is TGTGCCAGCAGCAAAGCGGCCGGGACAGGGCCTCCTGGGGCCAACGTCCTGACTTTC.

The V call is TRBV6-1, the J call TRBJ1-2; TRBD1 might be the D (6 bases). With 6 bases removed from V and 2 bases from J, the gap between germline ends came to 10 bases. CDR1 is MNHNS, CDR2 SASEGT, per germline. This CDR3 spans 13 amino acids. The CDR3 sequence is CASSHRENYGYTF. The CDR3 DNA sequence: TGTGCCAGCAGCCACAGGGAGAACTATGGCTACACCTTC.

Written as DNA, the CDR3 is TGTGCCAGTCGTACAGGGTTGTACCCTGAAGCTTTCTTT. Amino acids: CASRTGLYPEAFF. The J gene is TRBJ1-1, the V gene TRBV19; maybe TRBD1 (6 bases). CDR1 is LNHDA and CDR2 is SQIVND in the germline V gene (reference sequence). Trimming shortened V by 8 bases and J by 6 bases, and 16 bases separated the two germline ends. The CDR3 contains 13 residues.

V gene TRBV4-2 combines with J gene TRBJ2-5, with 9 bases identical to TRBD2. From germline, CDR1 is LGHNA and CDR2 YNFKEQ. This CDR3 is built from 14 residues. V trimming: 4 bases; J trimming: 4 bases; junction bases outside the gene matches: 4. Here the CDR3 reads CASSPQAGGETQYF. For the CDR3, the DNA is TGTGCCAGCAGCCCACAAGCGGGGGGAGAGACCCAGTACTTC.

J is TRBJ2-5 and V is TRBV9; 14 bases map to TRBD2. V dropped 0 bases and J dropped 5; count of bases not matched to a gene: 0. The germline V gene has CDR1 SGDLS and CDR2 YYNGEE. This CDR3 comprises 15 residues. The CDR3 region is CASSVGTSGGETQYF. CDR3 DNA sequence: TGTGCCAGCAGCGTAGGGACTAGCGGGGGGGAGACCCAGTACTTC.

This sequence joins TRBV10-3 and TRBJ1-1; D is unclear. V lost 2 bases to trimming and J lost 6 bases, with 13 bases between them. Germline lookup yields CDR1 ENHRY and CDR2 SYGVKD. The CDR3 has 14 amino acids. CDR3 sequence (DNA): TGTGCCATCAGTGAGACGGGTCCGAGGGCTGAAGCTTTCTTT. Protein sequence: CAISETGPRAEAFF.

The chain couples TRBV18 to TRBJ1-1, with unresolved D. The CDR3 contains 15 residues. The V and J ends lost 2 bases and 1 base respectively, with 11 bases between them. Germline values: CDR1 KGHSH, CDR2 LQKENI. The CDR3 sequence is CASSPRVGENTEAFF. For the CDR3, the DNA is TGTGCCAGCTCACCAAGAGTGGGAGAGAACACTGAAGCTTTCTTT.

The V gene is TRBV7-2, the J gene TRBJ1-4, with 9 bases that match TRBD1. Per germline, CDR1 SGHTA and CDR2 FQGNSA. The CDR3 is 15 residues long. Germline trimming cut 5 bases from V and 6 bases from J; bases unmatched to any gene: 7. The DNA of the CDR3 is TGTGCCAGCAGCGCAACAGGGGGCGCATATGAAAAACTGTTTTTT. Translated, it gives CASSATGGAYEKLFF.

The rearrangement links TRBV18 to TRBJ2-7; 7 bases match TRBD1. Germline trimming cut 6 bases from V and 3 bases from J; bases unmatched to any gene: 14. Per the germline V gene, CDR1 is KGHSH and CDR2 is LQKENI. The CDR3 extends over 16 amino acids. Here the CDR3 reads CASSSSFGQVNYEQYF. In DNA form, the CDR3 reads TGTGCCAGCTCGTCATCCTTCGGACAGGTCAACTACGAGCAGTACTTC.

This clone came up once. V and J are TRBV10-3 and TRBJ1-2; 10 bases match TRBD1. Trimming took 2 bases from V and 6 from J; bases not matched to a gene: 6. The CDR3 sequence is 15 residues long. CDR1 and CDR2 (germline): ENHRY, SYGVKD. The CDR3 is CAISEGGQGKDGYTF. CDR3 bases: TGTGCCATCAGTGAGGGGGGACAGGGGAAGGATGGCTACACCTTC.

The J gene is TRBJ1-1, the V gene TRBV25-1; D perhaps matches TRBD1 (6 bases). The CDR3 contains 16 residues. V lost 3 bases and J 6 bases, leaving 20 bases between the germline ends. Germline-derived CDR1 and CDR2 are MGHDK and SYGVNS. The CDR3 loop is CASSDFTGTHDAEAFF. In DNA, the CDR3 is TGTGCCAGCAGTGATTTTACAGGGACCCATGACGCTGAAGCTTTCTTT.

This clone was counted a single time. The chain links TRBV4-3 to TRBJ2-5, with 7 bases lining up with TRBD2. This CDR3 comprises 15 residues. Germline assignment: CDR1 LGHNA and CDR2 YSLEER. V trimming: 3 bases; J trimming: 5 bases; junction bases outside the gene matches: 9. The CDR3 loop is CASSHRWGGRETQYF. The DNA for the CDR3 is TGCGCCAGCAGCCACAGATGGGGGGGTCGGGAGACCCAGTACTTC.

The gene calls are TRBV5-8 and TRBJ1-4; possible D gene TRBD1, 5 bases. Looked up from germline, CDR1 is SGHTS and CDR2 is YDEGEE. The CDR3 contains 16 residues. The ends were cut back, 0 bases at V and 5 bases at J, with 14 bases in the middle. This CDR3 is CASSLDAQVINEKLFF. The DNA for the CDR3 is TGTGCCAGCAGCTTGGACGCACAGGTGATCAATGAAAAACTGTTTTTT. The variable domain in full, completed from reference TRBV5-8 and TRBJ1-4, reads EAGVTQSPTHLIKTRGQQATLRCSPISGHTSVYWYQQALGLGLQFLLWYDEGEERNRGNFPPRFSGRQFPNYSSELNVNALELEDSALYLCASSLDAQVINEKLFFGSGTQLSVL.

The chain carries TRBV28 and TRBJ2-1; 13 bases align to TRBD2. The CDR3 is 19 residues long. Trimming cost V 5 bases and J 1 base; bases outside gene matches: 11. The germline V gene has CDR1 MDHEN and CDR2 SYDVKM. For the CDR3, the DNA is TGTGCCAGCAGTCCTATACCCCGGGGACTAGCGGGGTCCTACAATGAGCAGTTCTTC. This sequence encodes CASSPIPRGLAGSYNEQFF.

The V and J genes are TRBV29-1 and TRBJ1-2; TRBD1 aligns across 9 bases. The J segment lost 4 bases and the V segment lost 6 bases, leaving 3 bases of the junction unmatched. In germline, CDR1 is SQVTM, CDR2 ANQGSEA. This CDR3 region has 12 residues. In nucleotides, the CDR3 is TGCAGCGTGATGGACAGGGGCTATGGCTACACCTTC. Amino acid sequence: CSVMDRGYGYTF.

V and J are TRBV25-1 and TRBJ2-1, with D unclear. Germline V gives CDR1 MGHDK, CDR2 SYGVNS. The CDR3 has 15 amino acids. Trimming shortened V by 6 bases and J by 5 bases, and 17 bases separated the two germline ends. DNA for the CDR3: TGTGCCAGCAGAGGATACCTCGGCGGAAACAATGAGCAGTTCTTC. Its protein product is CASRGYLGGNNEQFF.

This clone is a singleton in its sample. This chain uses TRBV6-5 with TRBJ2-5; possible D gene TRBD2, 5 bases. The CDR3 loop spans 16 amino acids. In germline, CDR1 is MNHEY, CDR2 SVGAGI. V shed 3 bases and J shed 5 bases, with 19 bases lying between them. CDR3 protein: CASSYVGGGRSETQYF. The CDR3 DNA is TGTGCCAGCAGTTATGTGGGCGGAGGTCGATCGGAGACCCAGTACTTC.

This CDR3 is CASSLTGSGGDTQYF. The DNA of the CDR3 is TGTGCCAGCAGCTTAACTGGTTCTGGCGGCGATACGCAGTATTTT. This rearrangement joins TRBV7-3 to TRBJ2-3; D ambiguous. The V end lost 0 bases, the J end lost 6 bases, and 13 bases lay between the germline ends. CDR1 is SGHTA, CDR2 FQGTGA, per germline. The CDR3 runs to 15 residues.

V is TRBV7-9 and J is TRBJ2-5; 8 bases align to TRBD1. Germline V gene data show CDR1 as SEHNR and CDR2 as FQNEAQ (reference sequence). The CDR3 runs to 16 residues. The trim removed 5 bases at V and 4 bases at J, leaving 12 bases unmatched. This CDR3 is CASSERSTGVGETQYF. The CDR3, as DNA: TGTGCCAGCAGCGAAAGGTCGACAGGGGTAGGAGAGACCCAGTACTTC.

The chain combines TRBV19 with TRBJ2-7; 9 bases fit TRBD1. With 4 bases clipped from V and 3 bases from J, the junction kept 7 bases outside the gene matches. Per the germline V gene, CDR1 is LNHDA and CDR2 is SQIVND (reference sequence). CDR3 length: 15 amino acids. CDR3 amino acids: CASSTTGTGIYEQYF. The CDR3 nucleotides read TGTGCCAGTAGTACGACCGGGACAGGGATCTACGAGCAGTACTTC. Drawing the rest from reference TRBV19 and TRBJ2-7, the complete variable domain is DGGITQSPKYLFRKEGQNVTLSCEQNLNHDAMYWYRQDPGQGLRLIYYSQIVNDFQKGDIAEGYSVSREKKESFPLTVTSAQKNPTAFYLCASSTTGTGIYEQYFGPGTRLTVT.

The chain is built from TRBV6-5 and TRBJ1-1; TRBD1 matches at 7 bases. After removal of 5 bases from V and 3 bases from J, the junction contained 9 bases not matched to a gene. Germline CDR1 MNHEY, CDR2 SVGAGI. There are 15 residues in the CDR3. CDR3 coding DNA: TGTGCCAGCAGTCGTTCAGGGACAGCCTACACTGAAGCTTTCTTT. It is translated as CASSRSGTAYTEAFF.